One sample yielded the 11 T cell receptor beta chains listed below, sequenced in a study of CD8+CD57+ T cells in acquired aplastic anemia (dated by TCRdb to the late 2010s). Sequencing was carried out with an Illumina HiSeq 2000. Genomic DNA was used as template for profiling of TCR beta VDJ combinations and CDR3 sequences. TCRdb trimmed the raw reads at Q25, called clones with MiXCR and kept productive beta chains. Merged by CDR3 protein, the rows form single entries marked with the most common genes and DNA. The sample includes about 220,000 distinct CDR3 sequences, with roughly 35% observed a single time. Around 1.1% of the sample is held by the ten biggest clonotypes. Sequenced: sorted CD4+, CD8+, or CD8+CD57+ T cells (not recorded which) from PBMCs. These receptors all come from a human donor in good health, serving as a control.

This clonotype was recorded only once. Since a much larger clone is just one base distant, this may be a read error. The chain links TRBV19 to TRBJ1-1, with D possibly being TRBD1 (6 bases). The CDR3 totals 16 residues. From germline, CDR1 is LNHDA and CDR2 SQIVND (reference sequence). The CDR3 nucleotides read TGTCCCAGTAGGAGGTGGCAGGGGTTGTTGAACACTGAAGCTTTCTTT. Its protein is CPSRRWQGLLNTEAFF.

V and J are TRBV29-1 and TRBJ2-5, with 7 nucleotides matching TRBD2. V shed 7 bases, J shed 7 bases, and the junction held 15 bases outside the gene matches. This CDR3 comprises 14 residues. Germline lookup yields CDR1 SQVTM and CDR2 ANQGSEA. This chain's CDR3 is CSAGGDSGYGTQYF. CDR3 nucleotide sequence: TGCAGCGCCGGAGGGGATAGCGGGTATGGGACCCAGTACTTC.

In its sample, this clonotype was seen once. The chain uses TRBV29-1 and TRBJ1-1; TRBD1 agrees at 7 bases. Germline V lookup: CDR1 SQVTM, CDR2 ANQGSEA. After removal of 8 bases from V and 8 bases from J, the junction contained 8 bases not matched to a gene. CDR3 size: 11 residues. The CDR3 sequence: CSYGTAGEAFF. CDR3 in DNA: TGCAGCTACGGGACAGCTGGGGAAGCTTTCTTT.

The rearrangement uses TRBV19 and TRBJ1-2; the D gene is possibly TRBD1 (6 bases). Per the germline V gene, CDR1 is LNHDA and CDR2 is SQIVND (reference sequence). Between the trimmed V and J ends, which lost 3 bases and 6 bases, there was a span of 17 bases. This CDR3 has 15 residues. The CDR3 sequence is CASSIFAGAINGYTF. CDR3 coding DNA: TGTGCCAGTAGTATCTTTGCAGGGGCGATCAATGGCTACACCTTC.

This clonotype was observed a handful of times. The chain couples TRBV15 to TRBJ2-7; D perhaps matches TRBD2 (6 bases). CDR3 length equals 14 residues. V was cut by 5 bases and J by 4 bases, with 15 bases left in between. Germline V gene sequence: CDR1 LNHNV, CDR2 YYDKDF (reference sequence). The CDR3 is CATSPQGAGYEQYF. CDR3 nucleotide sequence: TGTGCCACCAGCCCTCAGGGCGCGGGGTACGAGCAGTACTTC.

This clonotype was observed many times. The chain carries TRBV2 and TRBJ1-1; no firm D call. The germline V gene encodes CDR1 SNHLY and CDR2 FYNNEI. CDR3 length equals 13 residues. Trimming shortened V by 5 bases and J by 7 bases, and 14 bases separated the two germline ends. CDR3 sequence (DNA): TGTGCCAGCAGTCCTACTAGACCCCTTGAAGCTTTCTTT. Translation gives CASSPTRPLEAFF.

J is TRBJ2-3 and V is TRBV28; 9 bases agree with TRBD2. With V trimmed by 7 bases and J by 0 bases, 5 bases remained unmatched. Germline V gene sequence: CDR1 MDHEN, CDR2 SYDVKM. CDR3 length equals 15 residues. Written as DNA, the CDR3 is TGTGCCAGCACGCGGGGGGGTCAGAGCACAGATACGCAGTATTTT. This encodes CASTRGGQSTDTQYF.

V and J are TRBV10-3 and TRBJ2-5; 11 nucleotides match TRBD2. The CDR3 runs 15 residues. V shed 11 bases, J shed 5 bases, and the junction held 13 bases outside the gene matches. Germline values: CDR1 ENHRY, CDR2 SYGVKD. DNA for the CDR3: TGTGCCGTCCCGACTAGCGGGACACGCGGGGAGACCCAGTACTTC. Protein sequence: CAVPTSGTRGETQYF.

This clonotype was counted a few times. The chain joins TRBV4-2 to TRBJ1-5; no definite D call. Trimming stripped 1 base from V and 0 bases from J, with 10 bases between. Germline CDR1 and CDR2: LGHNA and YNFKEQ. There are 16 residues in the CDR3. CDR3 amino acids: CASSQVPGNSNQPQHF. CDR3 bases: TGTGCCAGCAGCCAAGTCCCGGGGAATAGCAATCAGCCCCAGCATTTT.

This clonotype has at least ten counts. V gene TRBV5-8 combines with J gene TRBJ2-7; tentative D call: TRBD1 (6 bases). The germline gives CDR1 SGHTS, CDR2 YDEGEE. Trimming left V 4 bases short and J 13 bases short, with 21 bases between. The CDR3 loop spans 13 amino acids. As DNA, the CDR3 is TGTGCCAGCAGCCAATCCTTACAGGGTGCCCCATACTTC. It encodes CASSQSLQGAPYF.

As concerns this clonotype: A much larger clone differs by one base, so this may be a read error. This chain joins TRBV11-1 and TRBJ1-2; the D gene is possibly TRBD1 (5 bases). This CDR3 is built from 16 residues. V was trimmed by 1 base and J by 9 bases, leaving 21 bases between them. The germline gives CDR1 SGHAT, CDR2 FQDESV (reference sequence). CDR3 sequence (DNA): TGTGCCAGCAGCTTAGGGGGGACCATTCTCCGGGATAGCTACACCTTC. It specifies CASSLGGTILRDSYTF.